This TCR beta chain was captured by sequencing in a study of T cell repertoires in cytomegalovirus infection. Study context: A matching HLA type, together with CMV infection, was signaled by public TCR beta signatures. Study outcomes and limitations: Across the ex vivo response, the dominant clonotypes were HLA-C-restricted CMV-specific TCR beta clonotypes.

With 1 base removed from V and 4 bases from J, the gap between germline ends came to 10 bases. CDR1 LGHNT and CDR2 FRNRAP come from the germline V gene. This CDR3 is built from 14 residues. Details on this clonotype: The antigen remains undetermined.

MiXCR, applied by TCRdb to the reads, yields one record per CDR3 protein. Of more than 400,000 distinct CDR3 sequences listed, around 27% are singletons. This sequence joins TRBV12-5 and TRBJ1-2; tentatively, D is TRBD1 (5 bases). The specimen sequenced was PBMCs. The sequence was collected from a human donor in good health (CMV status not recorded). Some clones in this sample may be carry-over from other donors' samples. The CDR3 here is CASGLAGPGYGYTF. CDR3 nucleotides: TGTGCTAGTGGTTTGGCGGGGCCAGGCTATGGCTACACCTTC.